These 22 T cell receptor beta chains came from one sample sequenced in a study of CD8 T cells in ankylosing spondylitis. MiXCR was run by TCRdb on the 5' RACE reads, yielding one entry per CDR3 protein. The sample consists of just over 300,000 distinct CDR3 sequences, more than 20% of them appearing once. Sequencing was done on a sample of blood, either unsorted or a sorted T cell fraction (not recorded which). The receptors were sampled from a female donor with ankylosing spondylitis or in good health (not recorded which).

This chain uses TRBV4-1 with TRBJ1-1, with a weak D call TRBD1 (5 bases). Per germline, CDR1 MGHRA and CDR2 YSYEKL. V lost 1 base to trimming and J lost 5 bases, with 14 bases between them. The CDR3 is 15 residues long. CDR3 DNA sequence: TGCGCCAGCAGCCAAGTGAGCAGGGAAAGGACTGAAGCTTTCTTT. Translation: CASSQVSRERTEAFF.

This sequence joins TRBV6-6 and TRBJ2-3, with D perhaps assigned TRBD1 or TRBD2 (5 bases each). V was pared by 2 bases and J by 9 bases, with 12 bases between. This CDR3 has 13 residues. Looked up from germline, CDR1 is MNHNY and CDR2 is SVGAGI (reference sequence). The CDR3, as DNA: TGTGCCAGCAGTTACCGGGACCAGTGGACGCAGTATTTT. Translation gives CASSYRDQWTQYF.

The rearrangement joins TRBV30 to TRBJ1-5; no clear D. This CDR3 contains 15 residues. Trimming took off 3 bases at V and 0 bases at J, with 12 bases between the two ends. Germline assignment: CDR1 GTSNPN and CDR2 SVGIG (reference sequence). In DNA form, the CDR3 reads TGTGCCTGGAGCCCTCCCTCACCTAGCAATCAGCCCCAGCATTTT. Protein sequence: CAWSPPSPSNQPQHF.

The CDR3 spells CATRRFSGIQETQYF. The CDR3 DNA is TGTGCCACCCGGCGGTTCTCGGGGATTCAAGAGACCCAGTACTTC. The chain combines TRBV6-2 or TRBV6-3 with TRBJ2-5, with D perhaps matching TRBD2 (5 bases). Deletions cut 10 bases from V and 2 bases from J, with 20 bases between. Per the germline V gene, CDR1 is MNHEY and CDR2 is SVGEGT. There are 15 residues in the CDR3.

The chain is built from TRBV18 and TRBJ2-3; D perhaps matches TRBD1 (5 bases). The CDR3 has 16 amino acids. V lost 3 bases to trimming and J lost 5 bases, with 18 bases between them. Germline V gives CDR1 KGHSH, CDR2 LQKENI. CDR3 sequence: CASSPSLTDRLDTQYF. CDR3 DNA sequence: TGTGCCAGCTCACCGTCTTTGACAGATCGACTAGATACGCAGTATTTT.

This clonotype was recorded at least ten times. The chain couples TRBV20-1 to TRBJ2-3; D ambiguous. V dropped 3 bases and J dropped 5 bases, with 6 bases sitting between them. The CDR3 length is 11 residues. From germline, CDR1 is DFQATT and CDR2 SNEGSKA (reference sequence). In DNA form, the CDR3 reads TGCAGTGCTAGTCTGCGAGATACGCAGTATTTT. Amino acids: CSASLRDTQYF.

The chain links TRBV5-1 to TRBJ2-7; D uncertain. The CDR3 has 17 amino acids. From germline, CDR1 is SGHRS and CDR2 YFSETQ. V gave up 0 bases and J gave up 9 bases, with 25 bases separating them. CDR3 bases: TGCGCCAGCAGCTTGGAGTCAGGAGCCTCCTCGCTACGAGTGCAGTACTTC. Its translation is CASSLESGASSLRVQYF.

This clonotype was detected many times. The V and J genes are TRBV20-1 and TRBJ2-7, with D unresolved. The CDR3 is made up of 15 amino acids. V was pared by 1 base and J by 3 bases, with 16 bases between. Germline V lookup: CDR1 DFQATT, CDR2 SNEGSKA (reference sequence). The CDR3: CSARGTSNLLYEQYF. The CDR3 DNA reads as TGCAGTGCTAGAGGAACCAGCAACCTCCTCTACGAGCAGTACTTC.

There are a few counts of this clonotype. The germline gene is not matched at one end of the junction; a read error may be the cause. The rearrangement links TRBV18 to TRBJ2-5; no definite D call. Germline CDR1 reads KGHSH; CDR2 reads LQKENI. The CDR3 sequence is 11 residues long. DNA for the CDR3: TGTGCCAGCTCAGGAGAAGAGGCCCAGTACTTC. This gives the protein CASSGEEAQYF.

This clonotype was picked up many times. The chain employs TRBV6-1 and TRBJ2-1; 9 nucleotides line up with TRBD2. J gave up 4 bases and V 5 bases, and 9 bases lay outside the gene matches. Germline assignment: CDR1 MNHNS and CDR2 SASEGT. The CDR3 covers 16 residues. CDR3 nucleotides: TGTGCCAGCAGTCCCCTCGCGGGAGGGTCTTACAATGAGCAGTTCTTC. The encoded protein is CASSPLAGGSYNEQFF.

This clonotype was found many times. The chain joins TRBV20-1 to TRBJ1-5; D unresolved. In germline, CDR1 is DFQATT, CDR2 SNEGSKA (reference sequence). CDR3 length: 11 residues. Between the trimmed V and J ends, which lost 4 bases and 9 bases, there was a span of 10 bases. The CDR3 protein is CSAKDGGPQHF. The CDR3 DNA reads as TGCAGTGCTAAAGACGGAGGGCCCCAGCATTTT.

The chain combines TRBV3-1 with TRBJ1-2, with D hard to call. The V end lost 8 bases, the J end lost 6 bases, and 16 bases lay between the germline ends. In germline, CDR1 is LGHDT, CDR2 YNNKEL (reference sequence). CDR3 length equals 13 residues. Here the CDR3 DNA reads TGTGCCAGCTGTCTCTCTACCTCGGATGGCTACACCTTC. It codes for CASCLSTSDGYTF.

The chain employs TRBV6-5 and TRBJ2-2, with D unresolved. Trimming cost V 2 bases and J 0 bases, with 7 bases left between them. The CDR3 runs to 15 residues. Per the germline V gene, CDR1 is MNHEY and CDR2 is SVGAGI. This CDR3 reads CASSYHQANTGELFF. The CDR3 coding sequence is TGTGCCAGCAGTTACCACCAGGCGAACACCGGGGAGCTGTTTTTT.

CDR3 sequence (DNA): TGTGCCAGCACCGGACAGTGGAACACCGGGGAGCTGTTTTTT. Its protein is CASTGQWNTGELFF. The chain recombines TRBV6-1 with TRBJ2-2, with TRBD1 as a possible D gene (6 bases). Germline V gene sequence: CDR1 MNHNS, CDR2 SASEGT. Trimming stripped 7 bases from V and 1 base from J, with 10 bases between. The CDR3 has 14 residues.

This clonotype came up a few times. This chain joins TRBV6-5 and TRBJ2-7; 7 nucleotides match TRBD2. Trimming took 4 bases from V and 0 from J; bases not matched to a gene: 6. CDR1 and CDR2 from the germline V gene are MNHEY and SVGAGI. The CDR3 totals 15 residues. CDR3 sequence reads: CASSSPSGSSYEQYF. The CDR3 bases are TGTGCCAGCAGTTCCCCTAGCGGAAGCTCCTACGAGCAGTACTTC.

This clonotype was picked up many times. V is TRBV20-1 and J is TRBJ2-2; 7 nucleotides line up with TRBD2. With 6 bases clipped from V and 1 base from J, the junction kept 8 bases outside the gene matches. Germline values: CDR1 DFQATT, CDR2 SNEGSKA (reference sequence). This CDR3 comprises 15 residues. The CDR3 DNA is TGCAGTGCAAGGAGCGGGGAGAAGAACACCGGGGAGCTGTTTTTT. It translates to CSARSGEKNTGELFF.

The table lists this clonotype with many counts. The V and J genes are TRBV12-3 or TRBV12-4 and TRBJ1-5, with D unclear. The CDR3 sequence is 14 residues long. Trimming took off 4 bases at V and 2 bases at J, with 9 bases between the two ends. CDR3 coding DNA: TGTGCCAGCAGTTCAGGACGGGGCAATCAGCCCCAGCATTTT. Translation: CASSSGRGNQPQHF.

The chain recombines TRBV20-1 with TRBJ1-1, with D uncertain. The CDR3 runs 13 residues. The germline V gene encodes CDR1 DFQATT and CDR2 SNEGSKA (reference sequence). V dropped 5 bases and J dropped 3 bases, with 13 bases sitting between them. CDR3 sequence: CSARWGSDTEAFF. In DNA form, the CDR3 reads TGCAGTGCTCGATGGGGATCAGACACTGAAGCTTTCTTT.

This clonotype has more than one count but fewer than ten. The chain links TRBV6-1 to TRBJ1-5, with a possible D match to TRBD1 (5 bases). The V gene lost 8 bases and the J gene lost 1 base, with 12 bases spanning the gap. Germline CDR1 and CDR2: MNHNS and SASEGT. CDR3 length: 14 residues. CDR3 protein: CASSSRDSNQPQHF. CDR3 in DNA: TGTGCCAGCTCCTCGCGGGACAGCAATCAGCCCCAGCATTTT.

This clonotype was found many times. Here the CDR3 reads CASSPIRQDHSYEQYF. CDR3 DNA sequence: TGCGCCAGCAGCCCTATTCGACAGGATCACTCCTACGAGCAGTACTTC. The chain joins TRBV5-1 to TRBJ2-7; maybe TRBD1 (6 bases). Germline V lookup: CDR1 SGHRS, CDR2 YFSETQ. The CDR3 length is 16 residues. V was clipped by 4 bases and J by 0 bases, with 17 bases between them.

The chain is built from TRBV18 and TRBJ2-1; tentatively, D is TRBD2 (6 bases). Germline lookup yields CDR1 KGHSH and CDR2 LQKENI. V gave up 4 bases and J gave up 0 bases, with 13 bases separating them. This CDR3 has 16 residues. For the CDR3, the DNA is TGTGCCAGCTCACGCCGTCGGGAGCCCTCCTACAATGAGCAGTTCTTC. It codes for CASSRRREPSYNEQFF.

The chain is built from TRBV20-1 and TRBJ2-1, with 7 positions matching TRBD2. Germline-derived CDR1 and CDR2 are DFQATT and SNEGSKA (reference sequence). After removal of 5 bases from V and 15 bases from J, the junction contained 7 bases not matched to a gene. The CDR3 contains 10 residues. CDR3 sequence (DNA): TGCAGTGCTGAGAGACTAGCACCGTTCTTC. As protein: CSAERLAPFF.